The present T cell receptor beta chain was sequenced within a study of T cell responses to AZD1222 COVID-19 vaccine. Worth noting for this clone: Its cognate antigen is unknown.

This CDR3 spans 15 amino acids. CDR1 is SGHRS, CDR2 YFSETQ, per germline. The V gene lost 0 bases and the J gene lost 13 bases, with 17 bases spanning the gap. Method: immunoSEQ multiplex PCR; TCRdb's copy keeps in-frame clones and lacks some. The top ten hold approximately 3% of the sample, which has over 75,000 clones, about 88% seen once. The study, taken as a whole, reports: Repertoire sampling happened only post peak T cell response. AZD1222 recipients seropositive at baseline numbered only 6 or 7. Clonal diversity may have been underestimated in mostly white British donors. With dominance at 160-218 and 743-854, vaccine-associated CD4 TCRs spanned spike.

The starting material was peripheral blood, obtained on day 0 of AZD1222 vaccination. The V and J genes are TRBV5-1 and TRBJ1-6; possibly TRBD1 for D (5 bases). The source is an adult in good health. The CDR3 region has the DNA TGCGCCAGCAGCTTGGACGCCAGCCTGGGGCGGCCCCTCCACTTT. It is translated as CASSLDASLGRPLHF.